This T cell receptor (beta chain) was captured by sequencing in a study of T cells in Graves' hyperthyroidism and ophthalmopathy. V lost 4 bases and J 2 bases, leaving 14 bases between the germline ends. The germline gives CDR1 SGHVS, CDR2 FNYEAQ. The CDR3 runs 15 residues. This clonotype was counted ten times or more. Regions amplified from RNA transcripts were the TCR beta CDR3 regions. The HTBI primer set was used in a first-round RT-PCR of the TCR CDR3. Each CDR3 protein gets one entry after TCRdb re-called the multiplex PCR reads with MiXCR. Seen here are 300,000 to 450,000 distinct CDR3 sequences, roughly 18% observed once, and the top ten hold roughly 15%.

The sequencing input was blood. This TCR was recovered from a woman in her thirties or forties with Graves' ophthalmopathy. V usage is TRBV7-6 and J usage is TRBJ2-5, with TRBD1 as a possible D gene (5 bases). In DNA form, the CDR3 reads TGTGCCAGCAGCTCTAGATCAGGGTTACAAGAGACCCAGTACTTC. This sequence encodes CASSSRSGLQETQYF. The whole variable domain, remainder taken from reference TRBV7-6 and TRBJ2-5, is GAGVSQSPRYKVTKRGQDVALRCDPISGHVSLYWYRQALGQGPEFLTYFNYEAQQDKSGLPNDRFSAERPEGSISTLTIQRTEQRDSAMYRCASSSRSGLQETQYFGPGTRLLVL.